Each of the 31 T cell receptor beta chains below was sequenced from the same sample in a study of cytomegalovirus exposure and HLA in healthy donors. The data were produced by immunoSEQ multiplex PCR, yet TCRdb's version contains in-frame clones alone and is incomplete. Of around 300,000 clones in the sample, approximately 86% were seen once. The sample comprised PBMCs. The receptors come from a woman between 18 and 29 years old in good health and CMV-seronegative.

The genes are TRBV7-8 and TRBJ1-2, with 12 bases fitting TRBD1. The CDR3 totals 16 residues. Germline V gene sequence: CDR1 SGHVS, CDR2 FQNEAQ. V shed 3 bases and J 7 bases; nucleotides not matched to a gene: 9. CDR3 nucleotides: TGTGCCAGCAGCTTCGTCGCCGGGACAGGGGGCCTTGGCTACACCTTC. It translates to CASSFVAGTGGLGYTF.

The V call is TRBV28, the J call TRBJ2-7; 12 nucleotides agree with TRBD2. V was pared by 8 bases and J by 0 bases, with 14 bases of the junction left unmatched. The CDR3 spans 18 residues. Germline V gene sequence: CDR1 MDHEN, CDR2 SYDVKM. In DNA, the CDR3 is TGTGCCAGCCCTACTTCCGGGACTAGCGGGTTAAGCTCCTACGAGCAGTACTTC. Protein sequence: CASPTSGTSGLSSYEQYF.

The chain links TRBV6-5 to TRBJ2-7; D is undetermined. CDR1 and CDR2 from the germline V gene are MNHEY and SVGAGI. There are 11 residues in the CDR3. V lost 2 bases and J 5 bases, leaving 4 bases between the germline ends. CDR3 nucleotide sequence: TGTGCCAGCAGTTACCGGGACGAGCAGTACTTC. This translates into CASSYRDEQYF.

V and J are TRBV7-2 and TRBJ1-1; D may be TRBD1 (5 bases). The germline V and J ends were trimmed by 5 bases and 3 bases, with 22 bases remaining between them. Per the germline V gene, CDR1 is SGHTA and CDR2 is FQGNSA. CDR3 length: 17 amino acids. The CDR3: CASSHIRVLIRDTEAFF. Here the CDR3 DNA reads TGTGCCAGCAGCCATATCAGGGTTCTGATTAGGGACACTGAAGCTTTCTTT.

The chain has TRBV27 and TRBJ2-3; a weak D match, TRBD2 (5 bases). CDR3 size: 14 residues. Deletions cut 3 bases from V and 6 bases from J, with 13 bases between. Germline V CDR1 and CDR2: MNHEY, SMNVEV (reference sequence). The chain's CDR3 is CASSLARRGDTQYF. The CDR3, as DNA: TGTGCCAGCAGTTTGGCTAGGAGAGGGGATACGCAGTATTTT.

V is TRBV6-1 and J is TRBJ2-6; 7 bases agree with TRBD1. This CDR3 is built from 14 residues. The V and J ends lost 10 bases and 1 base, in that order; junction bases with no gene match: 4. From germline, CDR1 is MNHNS and CDR2 SASEGT. The CDR3 DNA reads TGTGCCATCCACAGGGGATCTGGGGCCAACGTCCTGACTTTC. Its translation is CAIHRGSGANVLTF.

V is TRBV27 and J is TRBJ1-2; 9 bases align to TRBD1. CDR3 length equals 13 residues. Germline V gene sequence: CDR1 MNHEY, CDR2 SMNVEV (reference sequence). After removal of 5 bases from V and 4 bases from J, the junction contained 2 bases not matched to a gene. CDR3 nucleotides: TGTGCCAGCAGTGGACAGGGGCCCTATGGCTACACCTTC. Amino acids: CASSGQGPYGYTF.

The V and J genes are TRBV13 and TRBJ2-7; TRBD2 agrees at 14 bases. Trimming took 5 bases from V and 6 from J; bases not matched to a gene: 6. There are 15 residues in the CDR3. In germline, CDR1 is PRHDT, CDR2 FYEKMQ (reference sequence). The CDR3 region is CASSTAGLAGAEQYF. The CDR3 coding sequence is TGTGCCAGCAGCACAGCGGGACTAGCGGGAGCCGAGCAGTACTTC.

The V gene is TRBV30, the J gene TRBJ2-7; 8 nucleotides match TRBD1. With 5 bases clipped from V and 0 bases from J, the junction kept 0 bases outside the gene matches. Looked up from germline, CDR1 is GTSNPN and CDR2 is SVGIG (reference sequence). The CDR3 totals 12 residues. The CDR3 DNA reads TGTGCCTGGGACAGGGGCTCCTACGAGCAGTACTTC. Translation: CAWDRGSYEQYF.

The CDR3 loop reads CASRETGAGELFF. The DNA for the CDR3 is TGTGCCAGCAGAGAAACAGGGGCCGGGGAGCTGTTTTTT. The chain has TRBV6-1 and TRBJ2-2, with TRBD1 matching over 7 bases. J lost 6 bases, V lost 6 bases, and 4 bases had no gene match. CDR3 length: 13 amino acids. Per germline, CDR1 MNHNS and CDR2 SASEGT.

This chain uses TRBV6-4 with TRBJ1-1; TRBD1 is a possible D gene (5 bases). The CDR3 is 13 amino acids. Germline lookup yields CDR1 MRHNA and CDR2 SNTAGT. V dropped 4 bases and J dropped 5 bases, with 11 bases sitting between them. The CDR3 region has the DNA TGTGCCAGCAGTGCAAGGGGAAGAACTGAAGCTTTCTTT. Its protein product is CASSARGRTEAFF.

The V call is TRBV29-1, the J call TRBJ1-1, with D possibly being TRBD1 (6 bases). The CDR3 totals 17 residues. V dropped 0 bases and J dropped 0 bases, with 17 bases sitting between them. CDR1 is SQVTM and CDR2 is ANQGSEA in the germline V gene. CDR3: CSVEEYRWGPMNTEAFF. CDR3 DNA: TGCAGCGTTGAAGAGTACAGGTGGGGGCCCATGAACACTGAAGCTTTCTTT. The complete variable domain, with remaining parts taken from reference TRBV29-1 and TRBJ1-1, reads SAVISQKPSRDICQRGTSLTIQCQVDSQVTMMFWYRQQPGQSLTLIATANQGSEATYESGFVIDKFPISRPNLTFSTLTVSNMSPEDSSIYLCSVEEYRWGPMNTEAFFGQGTRLTVV.

The chain joins TRBV29-1 to TRBJ2-5, with D tentatively TRBD2 (6 bases). Germline CDR1 reads SQVTM; CDR2 reads ANQGSEA. V was clipped by 5 bases and J by 8 bases, with 24 bases between them. The CDR3 is made up of 15 amino acids. As DNA, the CDR3 is TGCAGCGTTCTGGAAAAGACCTACGCGGAGGGAACCCAGTACTTC. Its translation is CSVLEKTYAEGTQYF.

V gene TRBV30 combines with J gene TRBJ2-3; perhaps TRBD2 as D (5 bases). The CDR3 is 13 residues long. Germline V gene data show CDR1 as GTSNPN and CDR2 as SVGIG (reference sequence). The V end was cut by 3 bases, the J end by 1 base, with 8 bases between. CDR3 loop: CAWRVGGTDTQYF. The CDR3 DNA reads TGTGCCTGGAGGGTCGGGGGCACAGATACGCAGTATTTT.

In DNA, the CDR3 is TGTGCCAGCAGTGACATACCGGGGGGACAAGAGACCCAGTACTTC. This translates into CASSDIPGGQETQYF. The V and J genes are TRBV6-4 and TRBJ2-5, with 7 bases matching TRBD2. With V trimmed by 2 bases and J by 2 bases, 5 bases remained unmatched. Per germline, CDR1 MRHNA and CDR2 SNTAGT. This CDR3 is 15 amino acids long.

V usage is TRBV6-5 and J usage is TRBJ2-5; D is unclear. Trimming took 0 bases from V and 7 from J, leaving 12 bases between them. Germline loops: CDR1 MNHEY, CDR2 SVGAGI. The CDR3 extends over 14 amino acids. CDR3 sequence reads: CASSYSSAAATQYF. The CDR3 DNA follows: TGTGCCAGCAGTTACTCGTCGGCGGCGGCGACCCAGTACTTC.

This clone was recorded once. The V gene is TRBV12-5, the J gene TRBJ1-4; D gene unclear. This CDR3 spans 14 amino acids. From germline, CDR1 is LGHNT and CDR2 FRNRAP. V was clipped by 7 bases and J by 5 bases, with 14 bases between them. The CDR3 sequence: CASAPSTINEKLFF. The DNA for the CDR3 is TGTGCTAGTGCCCCCTCGACAATCAATGAAAAACTGTTTTTT.

In DNA form, the CDR3 reads TGCGCCAGCAGCGTGACAGACTTCTCTGGGGCCAACGTCCTGACTTTC. Its protein product is CASSVTDFSGANVLTF. The chain is built from TRBV5-1 and TRBJ2-6, with D perhaps TRBD1 (5 bases). CDR1 and CDR2 (germline): SGHRS, YFSETQ. The CDR3 length is 16 residues. Trimming cost V 4 bases and J 0 bases, with 11 bases left between them. The full variable domain, its missing parts supplied by reference TRBV5-1 and TRBJ2-6, is KAGVTQTPRYLIKTRGQQVTLSCSPISGHRSVSWYQQTPGQGLQFLFEYFSETQRNKGNFPGRFSGRQFSNSRSEMNVSTLELGDSALYLCASSVTDFSGANVLTFGAGSRLTVL.

To note about this clone: The sample carries other DNA sequences with the same CDR3. The chain joins TRBV4-2 to TRBJ2-1; D might be TRBD2 (5 bases). Trimming shortened V by 1 base and J by 4 bases, and 8 bases separated the two germline ends. CDR3 length equals 14 residues. Germline loops: CDR1 LGHNA, CDR2 YNFKEQ. CDR3 sequence: CASSQAGSYNEQFF. In nucleotides, the CDR3 is TGTGCCAGCAGCCAAGCGGGATCGTACAATGAGCAGTTCTTC.

Comments on this clone: This sample also contains other DNA sequences that code for the same CDR3. The chain recombines TRBV27 with TRBJ2-5; TRBD1 might be the D (5 bases). The CDR3 runs to 14 residues. The germline gives CDR1 MNHEY, CDR2 SMNVEV (reference sequence). Trimming pared 0 bases from V and 5 bases from J, leaving 10 bases between. The CDR3 DNA reads TGTGCCAGCAGTTTATCGCAGGGTATGGAGACCCAGTACTTC. Translation gives CASSLSQGMETQYF.

V usage is TRBV6-1 and J usage is TRBJ2-3; 7 positions agree with TRBD2. V gave up 3 bases and J gave up 5 bases; unmatched junction bases: 11. Germline lookup yields CDR1 MNHNS and CDR2 SASEGT. This CDR3 region has 16 residues. The CDR3 region is CASSEERAGVEDTQYF. The CDR3 DNA is TGTGCCAGCAGTGAGGAGAGGGCGGGAGTTGAAGATACGCAGTATTTT.

The genes are TRBV29-1 and TRBJ1-5; D possibly corresponds to TRBD1 (6 bases). Germline CDR1 and CDR2: SQVTM and ANQGSEA. There are 14 residues in the CDR3. V dropped 4 bases and J dropped 2 bases, with 12 bases sitting between them. CDR3 residues: CSVGLGAGNQPQHF. The DNA of the CDR3 is TGCAGCGTTGGGTTGGGGGCCGGCAATCAGCCCCAGCATTTT.

This clone was seen a few times. V usage is TRBV7-9 and J usage is TRBJ2-5; the D gene is possibly TRBD2 (6 bases). Germline CDR1 and CDR2: SEHNR and FQNEAQ (reference sequence). Between the trimmed V and J ends, which lost 1 base and 4 bases, there was a span of 10 bases. CDR3 size: 14 residues. The CDR3 DNA reads as TGTGCCAGCAGCTTAGTCGGGGGAGTAGAGACCCAGTACTTC. Translated, it gives CASSLVGGVETQYF.

This chain connects TRBV19 to TRBJ2-7; TRBD1 agrees at 9 bases. The germline V gene has CDR1 LNHDA and CDR2 SQIVND (reference sequence). The junction had 6 bases not matched to a gene; V was cut back by 0 bases and J by 9 bases. The CDR3 contains 14 residues. For the CDR3, the DNA is TGTGCCAGTAGTATAGACCGGGACAGGGCAGCGCAGTACTTC. Amino acids: CASSIDRDRAAQYF.

The chain couples TRBV28 to TRBJ1-2, with 8 bases aligning to TRBD1. The CDR3 runs to 14 residues. The V gene's germline CDR1 is MDHEN and CDR2 SYDVKM. The J segment lost 8 bases and the V segment lost 1 base, leaving 6 bases of the junction unmatched. The CDR3: CASSLLQGAWGYTF. The CDR3 DNA reads TGTGCCAGCAGTTTATTGCAGGGGGCTTGGGGCTACACCTTC.

This clone was counted between two and nine times. This chain joins TRBV18 and TRBJ1-2; 9 nucleotides agree with TRBD1. The trim removed 2 bases at V and 8 bases at J, leaving 3 bases unmatched. This CDR3 comprises 13 residues. CDR1 and CDR2 from the germline V gene are KGHSH and LQKENI. The CDR3 spells CASSPMDRGGYTF. The CDR3 region has the DNA TGTGCCAGCTCACCAATGGACAGGGGCGGCTACACCTTC. The variable domain in full, completed from reference TRBV18 and TRBJ1-2, reads NAGVMQNPRHLVRRRGQEARLRCSPMKGHSHVYWYRQLPEEGLKFMVYLQKENIIDESGMPKERFSAEFPKEGPSILRIQQVVRGDSAAYFCASSPMDRGGYTFGSGTRLTVV.

This sequence joins TRBV7-9 and TRBJ1-5, with 8 bases aligning to TRBD1. This CDR3 is built from 14 residues. The V segment lost 4 bases and the J segment 6 bases; nucleotides outside the gene matches: 5. Looked up from germline, CDR1 is SEHNR and CDR2 is FQNEAQ (reference sequence). This CDR3 is CASSSGTGFQPQHF. The CDR3 DNA sequence: TGTGCCAGCAGCTCAGGGACAGGATTTCAGCCCCAGCATTTT.

V is TRBV9 and J is TRBJ1-1; 7 bases agree with TRBD1. CDR3 size: 18 residues. Losses at the gene ends were 3 bases for V and 2 bases for J; bases not matched to a gene: 16. Germline V lookup: CDR1 SGDLS, CDR2 YYNGEE. CDR3 nucleotides: TGTGCCAGCAGCGGTCTAACAGGGGACCGTTATGGAAACACTGAAGCTTTCTTT. Translation gives CASSGLTGDRYGNTEAFF.

This clone occurred once. This chain's CDR3 is CASSYLGTGGLYEQYF. In nucleotides, the CDR3 is TGTGCCAGCAGTTACCTAGGGACAGGGGGGCTCTACGAGCAGTACTTC. The chain has TRBV27 and TRBJ2-7, with 11 bases aligning to TRBD1. The CDR3 consists of 16 residues. Unmatched junction bases numbered 8, after V lost 4 bases and J lost 3 bases. The germline gives CDR1 MNHEY, CDR2 SMNVEV (reference sequence).

This clone was seen a few times. The rearrangement joins TRBV13 to TRBJ1-2; D not resolved. With 5 bases removed from V and 0 bases from J, the gap between germline ends came to 7 bases. The CDR3 totals 13 residues. Per the germline V gene, CDR1 is PRHDT and CDR2 is FYEKMQ (reference sequence). CDR3 sequence reads: CASSAQTNYGYTF. Here the CDR3 DNA reads TGTGCCAGCAGCGCACAGACTAACTATGGCTACACCTTC.

This chain links TRBV7-3 with TRBJ2-3; 10 bases map to TRBD2. With V trimmed by 6 bases and J by 3 bases, 6 bases remained unmatched. The CDR3 has 15 amino acids. Germline V gene sequence: CDR1 SGHTA, CDR2 FQGTGA. The CDR3 DNA reads TGTGCCAGCAGTGAGGGGACTAGCGAAACAGATACGCAGTATTTT. Translating gives CASSEGTSETDTQYF.